These 30 T cell receptor beta chains were all obtained from the same sample, sequenced in a study of identical twins. In TCRdb, the 5' RACE reads were re-called with MiXCR into one record per CDR3 protein. The sample shows about 460,000 distinct CDR3 sequences, around 14% of them seen only once. These data also featured in a second study, about yellow fever vaccine responses in identical twins.

The sample taken for sequencing was CD4+ T cells sorted from blood. The receptors here all came from a woman younger than 35 in good health.

The sample holds a few counts of this clonotype. This chain connects TRBV7-2 to TRBJ2-5, with a weak D call TRBD2 (7 bases). V gave up 5 bases and J gave up 5 bases, with 15 bases separating them. CDR1 and CDR2 (germline): SGHTA, FQGNSA. This CDR3 has 14 residues. The CDR3 reads CASSDGGPGETQYF. The CDR3, as DNA: TGTGCCAGCAGCGACGGGGGGCCCGGGGAGACCCAGTACTTC.

This clonotype was counted only a few times. The rearrangement uses TRBV2 and TRBJ2-7; D is ambiguous. This CDR3 is 14 amino acids long. Deletions cut 7 bases from V and 2 bases from J, with 15 bases between. Per germline, CDR1 SNHLY and CDR2 FYNNEI. The CDR3 DNA is TGTGCCAGCAATCACTTAACATCTACCTACGAGCAGTACTTC. Its protein is CASNHLTSTYEQYF.

This clonotype was observed a few times. This sequence joins TRBV7-9 and TRBJ2-3, with 7 nucleotides matching TRBD1. The length of the CDR3 is 16 residues. CDR1 is SEHNR and CDR2 is FQNEAQ in the germline V gene (reference sequence). V shed 5 bases, J shed 3 bases, and the junction held 11 bases outside the gene matches. CDR3 sequence reads: CASSLGDSPRTDTQYF. DNA for the CDR3: TGTGCCAGCAGCCTGGGGGACAGCCCCCGGACAGATACGCAGTATTTT. The variable domain in full, with the rest retrieved from reference TRBV7-9 and TRBJ2-3, is DTGVSQNPRHKITKRGQNVTFRCDPISEHNRLYWYRQTLGQGPEFLTYFQNEAQLEKSRLLSDRFSAERPKGSFSTLEIQRTEQGDSAMYLCASSLGDSPRTDTQYFGPGTRLTVL.

In its sample, this clonotype was seen a few times. The CDR3 loop is CAIGSAAGELFF. CDR3 sequence (DNA): TGTGCCATCGGATCTGCGGCCGGGGAGCTGTTTTTT. The chain has TRBV10-3 and TRBJ2-2; D is ambiguous. The CDR3 is 12 amino acids. The V gene lost 8 bases and the J gene lost 6 bases, with 10 bases spanning the gap. Looked up from germline, CDR1 is ENHRY and CDR2 is SYGVKD.

This clonotype was seen more than once but under ten times. V gene TRBV10-3 combines with J gene TRBJ2-2, with D tentatively TRBD2 (5 bases). The CDR3 is made up of 15 amino acids. The germline V and J ends were trimmed by 7 bases and 1 base, with 13 bases remaining between them. Germline CDR1 and CDR2: ENHRY and SYGVKD. CDR3 region: CAIMDSVGNTGELFF. The CDR3 nucleotides are TGTGCCATCATGGACTCGGTAGGGAACACCGGGGAGCTGTTTTTT.

The chain employs TRBV29-1 and TRBJ2-7; D gene uncertain. Trimming pared 4 bases from V and 3 bases from J, leaving 10 bases between. CDR1 and CDR2 from the germline V gene are SQVTM and ANQGSEA. The CDR3 is made up of 12 amino acids. The DNA for the CDR3 is TGCAGCGTTGTGTCGGCAGGCTACGAGCAGTACTTC. Translating it yields CSVVSAGYEQYF.

Only a few counts were recorded for this clonotype. The chain couples TRBV6-1 to TRBJ1-6; D ambiguous. The germline gives CDR1 MNHNS, CDR2 SASEGT. V shed 6 bases and J shed 14 bases, with 11 bases lying between them. CDR3 length equals 11 residues. The CDR3 DNA follows: TGTGCCAGCAGCCCTTATGGTACCCTCCACTTT. Its protein is CASSPYGTLHF.

CDR3 protein: CASSQEWIRQGSTDTQYF. The CDR3 DNA sequence: TGCGCCAGCAGCCAAGAGTGGATCAGACAGGGTAGCACAGATACGCAGTATTTT. V gene TRBV4-3 combines with J gene TRBJ2-3; 7 bases are a match to TRBD1. The CDR3 is made up of 18 amino acids. The V and J ends lost 0 bases and 0 bases, in that order; junction bases with no gene match: 9. CDR1 is LGHNA and CDR2 is YSLEER in the germline V gene.

This clonotype was picked up a small number of times. The gene calls are TRBV19 and TRBJ2-1; TRBD2 agrees at 10 bases. Germline V CDR1 and CDR2: LNHDA, SQIVND (reference sequence). CDR3 length equals 15 residues. V trimming: 3 bases; J trimming: 7 bases; junction bases outside the gene matches: 6. Here the CDR3 reads CASSIPSGSFNEQFF. In DNA form, the CDR3 reads TGTGCCAGTAGTATCCCTAGCGGGAGTTTTAATGAGCAGTTCTTC.

This chain uses TRBV9 with TRBJ2-1; possible D gene TRBD2, 5 bases. CDR1 and CDR2 from the germline V gene are SGDLS and YYNGEE. Trimming shortened V by 0 bases and J by 5 bases, and 9 bases separated the two germline ends. This CDR3 comprises 14 residues. The CDR3 DNA reads as TGTGCCAGCAGCGTAGTTTCTAGCAACAATGAGCAGTTCTTC. Amino acid sequence: CASSVVSSNNEQFF.

This clonotype has a count of ten or more. V is TRBV12-3 or TRBV12-4 and J is TRBJ1-1; D call uncertain. V was pared by 7 bases and J by 3 bases, with 12 bases between. This CDR3 has 13 residues. As DNA, the CDR3 is TGTGCCAGCATTCTCTCTTTCTACACTGAAGCTTTCTTT. Translating it yields CASILSFYTEAFF.

The table lists this clonotype with a few counts. This rearrangement joins TRBV7-3 to TRBJ2-1, with D perhaps matching TRBD1 or TRBD2 (5 bases each). V lost 1 base, J lost 9 bases, and 16 bases lay in between. From germline, CDR1 is SGHTA and CDR2 FQGTGA. The CDR3 totals 15 residues. The DNA for the CDR3 is TGTGCCAGCAGCTTAAGGTCGGGGCCTTTGGGTGAGCAGTTCTTC. Protein product: CASSLRSGPLGEQFF.

The chain has TRBV20-1 and TRBJ2-2; 9 bases are shared with TRBD1. In germline, CDR1 is DFQATT, CDR2 SNEGSKA (reference sequence). This CDR3 has 16 amino acids. The ends lost 6 bases at V and 1 base at J; junction bases unmatched: 9. For the CDR3, the DNA is TGCAGTGCACCGCGAACAGGGGGCCTGAACACCGGGGAGCTGTTTTTT. As protein: CSAPRTGGLNTGELFF.

The DNA of the CDR3 is TGCAGTGCTTTACGACAGCCTTTGAACACTGAAGCTTTCTTT. As protein: CSALRQPLNTEAFF. V gene TRBV20-1 combines with J gene TRBJ1-1; D perhaps matches TRBD1 (5 bases). The CDR3 extends over 14 amino acids. Trimming shortened V by 5 bases and J by 0 bases, and 13 bases separated the two germline ends. CDR1 is DFQATT and CDR2 is SNEGSKA in the germline V gene (reference sequence).

This clonotype was detected a few times. This chain connects TRBV2 to TRBJ2-2; D may be TRBD1 (6 bases). The CDR3 runs 13 residues. Looked up from germline, CDR1 is SNHLY and CDR2 is FYNNEI. V lost 8 bases and J 6 bases, leaving 13 bases between the germline ends. DNA of the CDR3: TGTGCCAGCCTGAGGACAGAATCCGGGGAGCTGTTTTTT. It encodes CASLRTESGELFF. The full variable domain, its missing parts supplied by reference TRBV2 and TRBJ2-2, is EPEVTQTPSHQVTQMGQEVILRCVPISNHLYFYWYRQILGQKVEFLVSFYNNEISEKSEIFDDQFSVERPDGSNFTLKIRSTKLEDSAMYFCASLRTESGELFFGEGSRLTVL.

The chain is built from TRBV7-9 and TRBJ2-3; tentative D call: TRBD1 (5 bases). The CDR3 loop spans 15 amino acids. From germline, CDR1 is SEHNR and CDR2 FQNEAQ (reference sequence). V lost 0 bases to trimming and J lost 6 bases, with 13 bases between them. The CDR3 nucleotides read TGTGCCAGCAGCTTAGCGCAAGGGGCCGTGGATACGCAGTATTTT. This translates into CASSLAQGAVDTQYF.

This chain joins TRBV4-2 and TRBJ2-5; TRBD2 matches 8 bases. Losses at the gene ends were 3 bases for V and 6 bases for J; bases not matched to a gene: 9. Germline lookup yields CDR1 LGHNA and CDR2 YNFKEQ. The CDR3 spans 15 residues. The CDR3 DNA reads TGTGCCAGCAGCCAGTCTGACGGGGGGGCACAGACCCAGTACTTC. Residues: CASSQSDGGAQTQYF.

This clonotype showed up just a few times. This chain links TRBV5-1 with TRBJ2-2; 10 positions agree with TRBD2. The CDR3 is 15 residues long. V lost 0 bases, J lost 6 bases, and 2 bases stayed unmatched. CDR1 is SGHRS, CDR2 YFSETQ, per germline. CDR3 loop: CASSLAGLASGELFF. Written as DNA, the CDR3 is TGCGCCAGCAGCTTGGCGGGACTAGCGTCCGGGGAGCTGTTTTTT.

CDR3 amino acids: CATSSGLNEQFF. DNA for the CDR3: TGTGCCACCTCATCGGGACTGAATGAGCAGTTCTTC. The chain recombines TRBV24-1 with TRBJ2-1; D may be TRBD2 (6 bases). The CDR3 runs 12 residues. Trimming pared 9 bases from V and 7 bases from J, leaving 12 bases between. Germline loops: CDR1 KGHDR, CDR2 SFDVKD.

The gene calls are TRBV7-2 and TRBJ2-3; TRBD2 is a possible D gene (5 bases). The CDR3 covers 13 residues. V dropped 11 bases and J dropped 6 bases, with 18 bases sitting between them. In germline, CDR1 is SGHTA, CDR2 FQGNSA. The CDR3 protein is CAGSAEFVDTQYF. DNA of the CDR3: TGTGCCGGTAGCGCCGAATTTGTGGATACGCAGTATTTT.

Concerning this clonotype itself: A junction end diverges from the germline sequence, so it may reflect a read error. The chain links TRBV7-7 to TRBJ2-1, with D hard to call. Germline V gives CDR1 SSHAT, CDR2 FNYEAQ (reference sequence). This CDR3 has 13 amino acids. CDR3 coding DNA: TGTGCTAGCAGCGCGGTGGGTTCCAATGAGCAGTTCTTC. Protein: CASSAVGSNEQFF.

This clonotype was counted at least ten times. V gene TRBV20-1 combines with J gene TRBJ1-2; D remains ambiguous. Trimming removed 6 bases from V and 4 bases from J, with 12 bases in between. The CDR3 consists of 12 residues. Germline V gene data show CDR1 as DFQATT and CDR2 as SNEGSKA (reference sequence). CDR3 loop: CSASPPGYGYTF. The CDR3 DNA is TGCAGTGCCTCTCCTCCGGGCTATGGCTACACCTTC.

This chain uses TRBV6-2 or TRBV6-3 with TRBJ1-1, with unresolved D. Trimming cost V 7 bases and J 3 bases, with 9 bases left between them. Germline V gives CDR1 MNHEY, CDR2 SVGEGT. The CDR3 runs 12 residues. The CDR3 bases are TGTGCCAGCACCCAAGGGTACACTGAAGCTTTCTTT. It encodes CASTQGYTEAFF.

This chain links TRBV10-3 with TRBJ2-3, with 7 bases identical to TRBD2. V trimming: 4 bases; J trimming: 4 bases; junction bases outside the gene matches: 11. Germline V gene data show CDR1 as ENHRY and CDR2 as SYGVKD. The CDR3 sequence is 16 residues long. CDR3 in amino acids: CAISAFAGVGPDTQYF. CDR3 nucleotides: TGTGCCATCAGTGCGTTCGCGGGAGTGGGCCCAGATACGCAGTATTTT.

This chain connects TRBV19 to TRBJ2-6, with D hard to call. This CDR3 contains 18 residues. CDR1 and CDR2 (germline): LNHDA, SQIVND (reference sequence). V was cut by 4 bases and J by 0 bases, with 16 bases left in between. This chain's CDR3 is CASSKLAIRTSGANVLTF. The CDR3 DNA is TGTGCCAGTAGTAAACTCGCAATACGGACCTCTGGGGCCAACGTCCTGACTTTC.

The chain couples TRBV4-1 to TRBJ2-3; no firm D call. Germline loops: CDR1 MGHRA, CDR2 YSYEKL. Trimming removed 0 bases from V and 2 bases from J, with 9 bases in between. The CDR3 is made up of 15 amino acids. DNA for the CDR3: TGCGCCAGCAGCCAAGATCTGGCGGACACAGATACGCAGTATTTT. This codes for CASSQDLADTDTQYF.

The V call is TRBV20-1, the J call TRBJ2-5; possibly TRBD1 for D (5 bases). V gave up 3 bases and J gave up 6 bases, with 8 bases separating them. The CDR3 has 11 residues. The germline V gene encodes CDR1 DFQATT and CDR2 SNEGSKA (reference sequence). In DNA, the CDR3 is TGCAGTGCTAGGGGGCCTCAGACCCAGTACTTC. As protein: CSARGPQTQYF.

The chain links TRBV7-9 to TRBJ2-1, with a tentative D call TRBD1 (5 bases). Per the germline V gene, CDR1 is SEHNR and CDR2 is FQNEAQ (reference sequence). The CDR3 runs to 12 residues. V was clipped by 5 bases and J by 4 bases, with 6 bases between them. This CDR3 reads CASSRQYNEQFF. The CDR3 coding sequence is TGTGCCAGCAGCCGACAGTACAATGAGCAGTTCTTC.

This clonotype was picked up a small number of times. V is TRBV28 and J is TRBJ1-2; TRBD1 aligns across 12 bases. The CDR3 sequence is 16 residues long. The V segment lost 1 base and the J segment 4 bases; nucleotides outside the gene matches: 4. Germline V gene lookup returns CDR1 MDHEN and CDR2 SYDVKM. CDR3 nucleotides: TGTGCCAGCAGTTTATCGGGGACAGGGGGCAGCTATGGCTACACCTTC. Translation gives CASSLSGTGGSYGYTF.

The sample holds one count of this clonotype. The CDR3 loop is CASTATGQYNSPLHF. DNA for the CDR3: TGTGCCAGCACCGCGACGGGACAGTATAATTCACCCCTCCACTTT. V gene TRBV27 combines with J gene TRBJ1-6; TRBD1 matches at 7 bases. Germline lookup yields CDR1 MNHEY and CDR2 SMNVEV (reference sequence). There are 15 residues in the CDR3. V dropped 7 bases and J dropped 4; count of bases not matched to a gene: 7.